These T cell receptor beta chains were read from a single sample in a study of technical replicates of blood from a handful of donors. Sequencing used immunoSEQ multiplex PCR; TCRdb keeps in-frame clones, though not all of them. The sample has tens of thousands of clones, roughly 94% seen once. Sequencing used T cells isolated from PBMCs. The receptor source for this set is a human donor in good health. Both conserved end residues are part of each CDR3. A D gene is named only where the DNA matches it firmly. Size is stated for part of the rows, as once, few or many counts, or as a class when the clone is expanded.

d_call	v_call	clone_size	j_call	cdr3_aa	cdr3_nt
TRBD1	TRBV4-1	-	TRBJ1-5	CASSQVARTGMGQPQHF	TGCGCCAGCAGCCAAGTTGCAAGGACAGGGATGGGTCAGCCCCAGCATTTT
-	TRBV7-6	once	TRBJ2-2	CASSLGPLVSGELFF	TGTGCCAGCAGCTTAGGACCGCTAGTATCCGGGGAGCTGTTTTTT
TRBD1	TRBV5-6	-	TRBJ1-2	CASSGTGTDSDYGYTF	TGTGCCAGCAGCGGGACCGGGACAGATAGTGACTATGGCTACACCTTC
TRBD1	TRBV4-1	-	TRBJ2-6	CASSQLGQVSRPGANVLTF	TGCGCCAGCAGCCAACTTGGACAGGTTAGTAGACCTGGGGCCAACGTCCTGACTTTC
-	TRBV19	-	TRBJ1-6	CASSMVPGSSELNSPLHF	TGTGCCAGTAGTATGGTTCCCGGGAGCAGCGAACTTAATTCACCCCTCCACTTT
TRBD1	TRBV6-5	-	TRBJ1-5	CASSDRVSANQPQHF	TGTGCCAGTTCGGACAGGGTATCGGCGAATCAGCCCCAGCATTTT
-	TRBV5-1	few	TRBJ1-5	CASSLGHNQPQHF	TGCGCCAGCAGCCTGGGACACAATCAGCCCCAGCATTTT
-	TRBV5-1	-	TRBJ2-7	CASSMDSSYEQYF	TGCGCCAGCAGCATGGACAGTTCCTACGAGCAGTACTTC
-	TRBV29-1	-	TRBJ1-1	CSVEEDFRMSAFF	TGCAGCGTTGAAGAAGACTTCCGGATGTCAGCTTTCTTT
TRBD2	TRBV10-3	-	TRBJ2-3	CAISSGTSGGARGDTQYF	TGTGCCATCTCATCCGGGACTAGCGGGGGGGCCAGGGGAGATACGCAGTATTTT
-	TRBV6-1	once	TRBJ2-2	CASRYTGNTGELFF	TGTGCCAGCAGGTATACAGGGAACACCGGGGAGCTGTTTTTT